These T cell receptor beta chains were read from a single sample in a study of regulatory T cells in long-lasting Graves disease. TCRdb itself ran the multiplex PCR reads through MiXCR, one entry per CDR3 protein. In the table there are roughly 450,000 distinct CDR3 sequences, around a fifth of which are singletons. Material: peripheral blood mononuclear cells (PBMCs), obtained when the disease was refractory, from a patient treated with antithyroid drugs. The receptors derive from a female donor with Graves disease. Each CDR3 is given with its conserved first and last residue. Each record gives: CDR3 protein, CDR3 DNA, J gene, V gene, clone size, D gene. A D gene is named only where the DNA matches it firmly. A clone size is listed for some rows: how often the clone was seen (once, few, many), or a class if it is expanded.

cdr3_aa: CASSSPGGNTEAFF
cdr3_nt: TGTGCCAGCAGCTCCCCTGGGGGGAACACTGAAGCTTTCTTT
j_call: TRBJ1-1
v_call: TRBV7-9
clone_size: few
d_call: .

cdr3_aa: CASSKTKNQPQHF
cdr3_nt: TGTGCCAGCAGTAAAACAAAAAATCAGCCCCAGCATTTT
j_call: TRBJ1-5
v_call: TRBV2
clone_size: few
d_call: .

cdr3_aa: CATDPGLAGGLETQYF
cdr3_nt: TGTGCCACCGACCCGGGACTAGCGGGAGGGCTCGAGACCCAGTACTTC
j_call: TRBJ2-5
v_call: TRBV6-2/TRBV6-3
clone_size: many
d_call: TRBD2

cdr3_aa: CSARLGGYNEQFF
cdr3_nt: TGCAGTGCTAGACTTGGCGGATACAATGAGCAGTTCTTC
j_call: TRBJ2-1
v_call: TRBV20-1
clone_size: .
d_call: .

cdr3_aa: CASSRYTGAYNSPLHF
cdr3_nt: TGTGCCAGCAGCCGATACACAGGGGCCTATAATTCACCCCTCCACTTT
j_call: TRBJ1-6
v_call: TRBV3-1
clone_size: few
d_call: TRBD1

cdr3_aa: CAISREITGVGNTIYF
cdr3_nt: TGTGCCATCAGCAGAGAGATCACAGGGGTCGGAAACACCATATATTTT
j_call: TRBJ1-3
v_call: TRBV10-3
clone_size: .
d_call: TRBD1

cdr3_aa: CASIEGSGANVLTF
cdr3_nt: TGTGCCAGCATCGAGGGTTCTGGGGCCAACGTCCTGACTTTC
j_call: TRBJ2-6
v_call: TRBV28
clone_size: many
d_call: .

cdr3_aa: CASRDDRDTEAFF
cdr3_nt: TGTGCCAGTAGGGACGACCGGGACACTGAAGCTTTCTTT
j_call: TRBJ1-1
v_call: TRBV19
clone_size: many
d_call: .

cdr3_aa: CAWTPGGYTEAFF
cdr3_nt: TGTGCCTGGACCCCCGGGGGTTACACTGAAGCTTTCTTT
j_call: TRBJ1-1
v_call: TRBV30
clone_size: few
d_call: .

cdr3_aa: CSAQPGTARYEQYF
cdr3_nt: TGCAGTGCACAACCCGGGACAGCCCGCTACGAGCAGTACTTC
j_call: TRBJ2-7
v_call: TRBV20-1
clone_size: .
d_call: TRBD1

cdr3_aa: CASSRWDREDEQYF
cdr3_nt: TGCGCCAGCAGCCGCTGGGACAGGGAGGACGAGCAGTACTTC
j_call: TRBJ2-7
v_call: TRBV5-1
clone_size: once
d_call: TRBD1

cdr3_aa: CASSGGRSTAQETQYF
cdr3_nt: TGTGCCAGCAGCGGGGGGAGATCGACCGCGCAAGAGACCCAGTACTTC
j_call: TRBJ2-5
v_call: TRBV7-2
clone_size: few
d_call: .

cdr3_aa: CASSLSPLLSYGQYF
cdr3_nt: TGTGCCAGCAGTTTATCCCCGCTACTCTCCTACGGGCAGTACTTC
j_call: TRBJ2-7
v_call: TRBV28
clone_size: .
d_call: .

cdr3_aa: CASRNTGPPYEQYF
cdr3_nt: TGTGCCAGCAGAAATACCGGGCCCCCCTACGAGCAGTACTTC
j_call: TRBJ2-7
v_call: TRBV28
clone_size: .
d_call: .

cdr3_aa: CASSPFTSTEAFF
cdr3_nt: TGTGCCAGCAGCCCTTTCACTTCCACTGAAGCTTTCTTT
j_call: TRBJ1-1
v_call: TRBV7-6
clone_size: few
d_call: .

cdr3_aa: CAWGLGGNYGYTF
cdr3_nt: TGTGCCTGGGGGCTGGGGGGAAACTATGGCTACACCTTC
j_call: TRBJ1-2
v_call: TRBV30
clone_size: .
d_call: .

cdr3_aa: CASTTGVHQPQHF
cdr3_nt: TGTGCCAGCACTACCGGGGTCCATCAGCCCCAGCATTTT
j_call: TRBJ1-5
v_call: TRBV6-1
clone_size: many
d_call: .

cdr3_aa: CASSLVQTEQFF
cdr3_nt: TGTGCCAGCAGTTTAGTCCAAACCGAGCAGTTCTTC
j_call: TRBJ2-1
v_call: TRBV28
clone_size: once
d_call: .

cdr3_aa: CSATGLAGETQYF
cdr3_nt: TGCAGTGCGACGGGACTAGCCGGAGAGACCCAGTACTTC
j_call: TRBJ2-5
v_call: TRBV20-1
clone_size: many
d_call: TRBD2

cdr3_aa: CASSLEGEWFEKLFF
cdr3_nt: TGTGCCAGCAGCTTAGAGGGGGAATGGTTTGAAAAACTGTTTTTT
j_call: TRBJ1-4
v_call: TRBV7-2
clone_size: .
d_call: .

cdr3_aa: CASRCVEPQHF
cdr3_nt: TGTGCCAGCAGGTGCGTAGAGCCCCAGCATTTT
j_call: TRBJ1-5
v_call: TRBV9
clone_size: .
d_call: .

cdr3_aa: CASGMGREELFF
cdr3_nt: TGTGCCAGCGGGATGGGCCGGGAGGAGCTGTTTTTT
j_call: TRBJ2-2
v_call: TRBV28
clone_size: .
d_call: .

cdr3_aa: CASSRTGGVYEQYF
cdr3_nt: TGTGCCAGCAGTAGGACAGGGGGCGTTTACGAGCAGTACTTC
j_call: TRBJ2-7
v_call: TRBV6-1
clone_size: many
d_call: TRBD1

cdr3_aa: CASSSGQDTEAFF
cdr3_nt: TGTGCCAGCAGCTCCGGACAAGACACTGAAGCTTTCTTT
j_call: TRBJ1-1
v_call: TRBV7-2
clone_size: .
d_call: .

cdr3_aa: CASLLGVYGYTF
cdr3_nt: TGTGCCAGCCTTTTGGGGGTGTATGGCTACACCTTC
j_call: TRBJ1-2
v_call: TRBV12-3/TRBV12-4
clone_size: many
d_call: .

cdr3_aa: CASSPPGRGAEQPQHF
cdr3_nt: TGCGCCAGCAGCCCCCCCGGGCGGGGGGCGGAACAGCCCCAGCATTTT
j_call: TRBJ1-5
v_call: TRBV4-1
clone_size: .
d_call: .

cdr3_aa: CASRVRQGRDTNTEAFF
cdr3_nt: TGTGCCAGCAGAGTACGACAGGGAAGGGACACGAACACTGAAGCTTTCTTT
j_call: TRBJ1-1
v_call: TRBV2
clone_size: many
d_call: TRBD1

cdr3_aa: CASNDRVTGELFF
cdr3_nt: TGTGCCAGCAACGACAGGGTCACCGGGGAGCTGTTTTTT
j_call: TRBJ2-2
v_call: TRBV28
clone_size: many
d_call: TRBD1

cdr3_aa: CASSLLRDRLYEQYF
cdr3_nt: TGCGCCAGCAGCTTGCTGAGGGACAGACTCTACGAGCAGTACTTC
j_call: TRBJ2-7
v_call: TRBV5-1
clone_size: .
d_call: TRBD1

cdr3_aa: CASSYSPVERYF
cdr3_nt: TGTGCCAGCAGTTACTCGCCGGTTGAACGGTACTTC
j_call: TRBJ2-5
v_call: TRBV6-2/TRBV6-3
clone_size: many
d_call: .

cdr3_aa: CASSLSDRSREKLFF
cdr3_nt: TGTGCCAGCAGTTTATCGGACAGGTCCAGGGAAAAACTGTTTTTT
j_call: TRBJ1-4
v_call: TRBV28
clone_size: many
d_call: TRBD1

cdr3_aa: CASSSGTGSTGELFF
cdr3_nt: TGTGCCAGCAGCTCAGGGACAGGGAGCACCGGGGAGCTGTTTTTT
j_call: TRBJ2-2
v_call: TRBV11-2
clone_size: .
d_call: TRBD1

cdr3_aa: CASSPWTEQETQYF
cdr3_nt: TGTGCCAGCAGTCCTTGGACAGAACAAGAGACCCAGTACTTC
j_call: TRBJ2-5
v_call: TRBV6-1
clone_size: many
d_call: .

cdr3_aa: CASTTGGSNQPQHF
cdr3_nt: TGTGCCAGCACCACGGGGGGTAGCAATCAGCCCCAGCATTTT
j_call: TRBJ1-5
v_call: TRBV6-1
clone_size: few
d_call: .

cdr3_aa: CASTEWGGAGVQPQHF
cdr3_nt: TGTGCCAGCACCGAGTGGGGGGGGGCGGGCGTACAGCCCCAGCATTTT
j_call: TRBJ1-5
v_call: TRBV7-2
clone_size: many
d_call: .

cdr3_aa: CASSLSGSEDTGELFF
cdr3_nt: TGTGCCAGCAGTTTATCCGGGAGCGAGGACACCGGGGAGCTGTTTTTT
j_call: TRBJ2-2
v_call: TRBV28
clone_size: many
d_call: .

cdr3_aa: CASSPQWSGYDYTF
cdr3_nt: TGTGCCAGCAGCCCCCAATGGAGCGGCTATGACTACACCTTC
j_call: TRBJ1-2
v_call: TRBV3-1
clone_size: .
d_call: .

cdr3_aa: CASSPTSGREETQYF
cdr3_nt: TGTGCCAGCAGCCCGACTAGCGGGAGAGAGGAGACCCAGTACTTC
j_call: TRBJ2-5
v_call: TRBV7-2
clone_size: many
d_call: TRBD2

cdr3_aa: CASSYSLPGTGSTGELFF
cdr3_nt: TGTGCCAGCAGTTACTCCCTCCCCGGGACAGGGAGCACCGGGGAGCTGTTTTTT
j_call: TRBJ2-2
v_call: TRBV6-5
clone_size: .
d_call: TRBD1

cdr3_aa: CSARDLTSGRQEQYF
cdr3_nt: TGCAGTGCTAGAGATCTGACTAGCGGGAGACAGGAGCAGTACTTC
j_call: TRBJ2-7
v_call: TRBV20-1
clone_size: .
d_call: TRBD2

cdr3_aa: CSAPRGNYGYTF
cdr3_nt: TGCAGTGCTCCTAGGGGTAACTATGGCTACACCTTC
j_call: TRBJ1-2
v_call: TRBV20-1
clone_size: many
d_call: .

cdr3_aa: CASSWARGSDEQYF
cdr3_nt: TGTGCCAGCAGCTGGGCCCGAGGATCCGACGAGCAGTACTTC
j_call: TRBJ2-7
v_call: TRBV7-9
clone_size: few
d_call: .

cdr3_aa: CATGGAQGGSYEQYF
cdr3_nt: TGTGCCACCGGTGGTGCCCAGGGGGGATCCTACGAGCAGTACTTC
j_call: TRBJ2-7
v_call: TRBV25-1
clone_size: .
d_call: .

cdr3_aa: CASRGRSDYEQYF
cdr3_nt: TGTGCCTCTAGAGGACGGAGCGACTACGAGCAGTACTTC
j_call: TRBJ2-7
v_call: TRBV5-5
clone_size: .
d_call: .

cdr3_aa: CASSLDGLGNSPLHF
cdr3_nt: TGTGCCAGCAGCTTAGATGGGCTTGGGAATTCACCCCTCCACTTT
j_call: TRBJ1-6
v_call: TRBV11-2
clone_size: many
d_call: .

cdr3_aa: CASSSEDTGELFF
cdr3_nt: TGTGCCAGCAGCTCTGAAGACACCGGGGAGCTGTTTTTT
j_call: TRBJ2-2
v_call: TRBV7-6
clone_size: .
d_call: .

cdr3_aa: CAISESALGTEAFF
cdr3_nt: TGTGCCATCAGTGAGTCAGCCTTGGGAACTGAAGCTTTCTTT
j_call: TRBJ1-1
v_call: TRBV10-3
clone_size: .
d_call: .

cdr3_aa: CASSHLDRDNEKLFF
cdr3_nt: TGTGCCAGCAGCCACCTGGACAGAGATAATGAAAAACTGTTTTTT
j_call: TRBJ1-4
v_call: TRBV7-6
clone_size: .
d_call: .

cdr3_aa: CASSILWGQTEAFF
cdr3_nt: TGTGCCAGCAGCATCCTTTGGGGGCAGACGGAAGCTTTCTTT
j_call: TRBJ1-1
v_call: TRBV2
clone_size: many
d_call: .

cdr3_aa: CASDRDQTYEQYF
cdr3_nt: TGTGCCAGTGACCGGGACCAAACCTACGAGCAGTACTTC
j_call: TRBJ2-7
v_call: TRBV24-1
clone_size: once
d_call: .

cdr3_aa: CASSRRQVGTGELFF
cdr3_nt: TGTGCCAGCAGCAGAAGACAGGTCGGCACCGGGGAGCTGTTTTTT
j_call: TRBJ2-2
v_call: TRBV7-2
clone_size: many
d_call: .

cdr3_aa: CASTTDGGANEKLFF
cdr3_nt: TGTGCCAGCACAACCGACGGGGGAGCTAATGAAAAACTGTTTTTT
j_call: TRBJ1-4
v_call: TRBV2
clone_size: many
d_call: .

cdr3_aa: CASSSTGRETQYF
cdr3_nt: TGTGCCAGCAGCTCCACAGGGAGGGAGACCCAGTACTTC
j_call: TRBJ2-5
v_call: TRBV7-2
clone_size: many
d_call: .